This is a list of T cell receptor beta chains from one sample in a study of T-cell memory formation after mild COVID-19. TCRdb re-derived calls from the 5' RACE reads in MiXCR, one entry per CDR3 protein. This table holds under 550,000 distinct CDR3 sequences, 15% to 20% found once. Material: PBMCs or a T cell subset sorted from them (not recorded which). Receptors were obtained from a man aged 18 to 29 who had mild COVID-19 (a few samples of this study predate the infection). Cell type and time point are not known. CDR3s include the opening cysteine and the closing phenylalanine or tryptophan. The D gene is left open where the match is weak. The size of a clone is reported for some rows only, either as once, few or many, or as a class for expanded clones.

d_call j_call v_call clone_size cdr3_aa cdr3_nt
. TRBJ2-7 TRBV10-3 few CAISEAGSNEQYF TGTGCCATCAGTGAGGCAGGGTCGAACGAGCAGTACTTC
. TRBJ1-5 TRBV7-9 . CASSDSYGGGLDQPQHF TGTGCCAGCAGCGATTCCTACGGTGGGGGCCTCGATCAGCCCCAGCATTTT
. TRBJ2-1 TRBV6-2/TRBV6-3 . CASSYYVTGNEQFF TGTGCCAGCAGTTACTACGTTACAGGCAATGAGCAGTTCTTC
. TRBJ1-5 TRBV12-3/TRBV12-4 . CASRSLRGGNQPQHF TGTGCCAGCAGAAGTTTAAGGGGGGGAAATCAGCCCCAGCATTTT
. TRBJ1-3 TRBV7-2 . CASSPGQRNTIYF TGTGCCAGCAGCCCGGGACAACGAAACACCATATATTTT
. TRBJ2-7 TRBV7-9 many CASSPTRGSYEQYF TGTGCCAGCAGCCCAACCCGGGGATCCTACGAGCAGTACTTC
. TRBJ2-7 TRBV11-2 . CASSHWDSLYEQYF TGTGCCAGCAGTCACTGGGACTCCCTCTACGAGCAGTACTTC
. TRBJ1-3 TRBV7-9 few CASSFPNTQYSGNTIYF TGTGCCAGCAGCTTTCCTAACACACAGTACTCTGGAAACACCATATATTTT
TRBD2 TRBJ2-1 TRBV7-2 few CASSDSGVLNEQFF TGTGCCAGCAGCGATAGCGGGGTGCTAAATGAGCAGTTCTTC
. TRBJ1-2 TRBV28 few CASRKLGRGPGYTF TGTGCCAGCAGAAAACTCGGCAGGGGTCCTGGCTACACCTTC
TRBD2 TRBJ2-7 TRBV4-1 few CASSPRGRGDSYEQYF TGCGCCAGCAGCCCCCGCGGGCGGGGGGACTCCTACGAGCAGTACTTC
TRBD2 TRBJ2-3 TRBV15 . CATSPQRTSGGRGDTQYF TGTGCCACCAGCCCCCAAAGGACGAGCGGGGGGCGAGGAGATACGCAGTATTTT
. TRBJ2-1 TRBV7-6 . CASATFQGSAFF TGTGCCAGTGCGACTTTCCAGGGGTCGGCGTTCTTC
TRBD2 TRBJ2-5 TRBV7-2 few CASSLLAGGGTQYF TGTGCCAGCAGCTTACTAGCGGGGGGAGGGACCCAGTACTTC
. TRBJ2-2 TRBV13 . CASSLKQGDTGELFF TGTGCCAGCAGCTTAAAACAGGGTGACACCGGGGAGCTGTTTTTT
. TRBJ2-3 TRBV12-3/TRBV12-4 . CAISGDNTDTQYF TGTGCCATCTCGGGGGACAACACAGATACGCAGTATTTT
. TRBJ2-3 TRBV7-2 many CASRRFTDTQYF TGTGCCAGCAGGAGATTCACAGATACGCAGTATTTT
TRBD1 TRBJ1-2 TRBV5-1 few CASSRSGQGNYGYTF TGCGCCAGCAGCCGTTCTGGACAGGGGAACTATGGCTACACCTTC
. TRBJ2-5 TRBV25-1 few CASRPSSGGVETQYF TGTGCCAGCAGACCCTCCTCTGGCGGGGTGGAGACCCAGTACTTC
. TRBJ1-1 TRBV20-1 . CSASQRGRLNTEAFF TGCAGTGCTTCCCAGAGGGGACGTTTGAACACTGAAGCTTTCTTT
TRBD1 TRBJ2-4 TRBV5-6 few CASPRTGADKHFQYF TGTGCCAGCCCCCGGACAGGGGCGGATAAACATTTTCAGTACTTC
. TRBJ2-7 TRBV10-1 few CASSESIGGTPIRRYF TGCGCCAGCAGTGAGTCGATTGGGGGGACCCCTATTCGGCGGTACTTC
. TRBJ1-5 TRBV7-8 few CASSPPEGSGNQPQHF TGTGCCAGCAGCCCCCCGGAAGGTTCGGGCAATCAGCCCCAGCATTTT
. TRBJ1-5 TRBV12-3/TRBV12-4 . CASSSELGQPQHF TGTGCCAGCAGCTCTGAACTGGGGCAGCCCCAGCATTTT
. TRBJ1-1 TRBV5-1 few CASSINANTEAFF TGCGCCAGCAGCATCAATGCGAACACTGAAGCTTTCTTT
. TRBJ1-2 TRBV9 few CASSTQDGYGYTF TGTGCCAGCAGCACACAGGACGGCTATGGCTACACCTTC
TRBD1 TRBJ1-6 TRBV6-5 few CASSYQGQGYNSPLHF TGTGCCAGCAGTTATCAGGGACAGGGGTATAATTCACCCCTCCACTTT
TRBD1 TRBJ2-7 TRBV7-2 many CASSRTGGYEQYF TGTGCCAGCTCCCGGACAGGGGGCTACGAGCAGTACTTC
. TRBJ2-5 TRBV12-3/TRBV12-4 few CASSTGPPAETQYF TGTGCCAGCAGTACAGGACCCCCGGCGGAGACCCAGTACTTC
. TRBJ1-5 TRBV29-1 . CTPPPSTRWGNQPQHF TGCACCCCCCCCCCTTCCACCCGATGGGGCAATCAGCCCCAGCATTTT
. TRBJ2-1 TRBV3-1 . CASSQDWIKYNEQFF TGTGCCAGCAGCCAAGATTGGATAAAATACAATGAGCAGTTCTTC
. TRBJ1-1 TRBV6-5 few CASSYARGLNTEAFF TGTGCCAGCAGTTACGCACGAGGGCTGAACACTGAAGCTTTCTTT
. TRBJ2-7 TRBV3-1 . CASSQGHYEQYF TGTGCCAGCAGCCAGGGACATTACGAGCAGTACTTC
. TRBJ2-1 TRBV7-8 . CASGTGAYNEQFF TGTGCCAGCGGCACGGGGGCCTACAATGAGCAGTTCTTC
TRBD1 TRBJ2-1 TRBV5-1 . CASSYPGQGFNEQFF TGCGCCAGCAGTTACCCGGGACAGGGGTTCAATGAGCAGTTCTTC
TRBD1 TRBJ2-5 TRBV5-6 few CASSFGTEETQYF TGTGCCAGCAGCTTCGGGACAGAAGAGACCCAGTACTTC
. TRBJ2-7 TRBV9 few CASSATGQSYEQYF TGTGCCAGCAGCGCGACCGGGCAGAGCTACGAGCAGTACTTC
TRBD1 TRBJ2-7 TRBV5-1 few CASSLAGTGDEQYF TGCGCCAGCAGCTTGGCCGGGACAGGGGACGAGCAGTACTTC
. TRBJ1-1 TRBV7-2 many CASSLDRHTEAFF TGTGCCAGCAGTCTTGACAGGCACACTGAAGCTTTCTTT
. TRBJ1-1 TRBV12-3/TRBV12-4 many CASRMTNTEAFF TGTGCCAGCAGGATGACAAACACTGAAGCTTTCTTT